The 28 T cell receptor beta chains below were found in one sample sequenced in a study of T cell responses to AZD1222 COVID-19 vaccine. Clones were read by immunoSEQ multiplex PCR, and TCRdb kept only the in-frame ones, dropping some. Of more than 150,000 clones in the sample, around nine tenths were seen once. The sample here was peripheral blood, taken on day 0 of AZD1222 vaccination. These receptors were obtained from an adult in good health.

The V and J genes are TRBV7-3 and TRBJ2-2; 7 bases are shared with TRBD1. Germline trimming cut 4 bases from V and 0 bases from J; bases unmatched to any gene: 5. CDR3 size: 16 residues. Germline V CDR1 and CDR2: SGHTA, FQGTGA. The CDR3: CASSWTGTANTGELFF. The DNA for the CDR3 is TGTGCCAGCAGCTGGACCGGGACAGCGAACACCGGGGAGCTGTTTTTT.

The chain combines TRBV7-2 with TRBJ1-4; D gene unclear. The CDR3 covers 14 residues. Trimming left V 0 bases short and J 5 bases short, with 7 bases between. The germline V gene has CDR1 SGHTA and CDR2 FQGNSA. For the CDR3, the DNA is TGTGCCAGCAGCTTAGCGGGCAGAAATGAAAAACTGTTTTTT. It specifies CASSLAGRNEKLFF.

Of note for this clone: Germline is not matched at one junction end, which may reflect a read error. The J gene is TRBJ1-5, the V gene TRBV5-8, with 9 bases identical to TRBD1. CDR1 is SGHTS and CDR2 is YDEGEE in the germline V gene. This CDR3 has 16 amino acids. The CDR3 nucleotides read TGTGCCAGCAGCTTAATACAAACAGGGGGCAACCAGCCCCAGCATTTT. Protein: CASSLIQTGGNQPQHF.

The CDR3 sequence is CASSLIGGSTDTQYF. CDR3 nucleotide sequence: TGTGCCAGCAGCTTAATCGGGGGTAGCACAGATACGCAGTATTTT. This sequence joins TRBV5-6 and TRBJ2-3; the D gene is possibly TRBD2 (6 bases). The CDR3 length is 15 residues. Per the germline V gene, CDR1 is SGHDT and CDR2 is YYEEEE. Trimming pared 2 bases from V and 0 bases from J, leaving 10 bases between.

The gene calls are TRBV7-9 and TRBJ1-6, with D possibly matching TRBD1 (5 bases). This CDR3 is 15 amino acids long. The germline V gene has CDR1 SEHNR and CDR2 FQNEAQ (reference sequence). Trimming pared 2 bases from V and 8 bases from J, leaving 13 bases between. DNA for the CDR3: TGTGCCAGCAGCTTAAGCCCAGGGATCGATTCACCCCTCCACTTT. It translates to CASSLSPGIDSPLHF.

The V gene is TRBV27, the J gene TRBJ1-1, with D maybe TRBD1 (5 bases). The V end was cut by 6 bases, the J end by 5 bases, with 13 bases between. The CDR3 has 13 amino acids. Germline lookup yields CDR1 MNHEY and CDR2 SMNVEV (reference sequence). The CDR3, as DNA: TGTGCCAGCAGAGTCAGGGAGCGGACTGAAGCTTTCTTT. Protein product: CASRVRERTEAFF.

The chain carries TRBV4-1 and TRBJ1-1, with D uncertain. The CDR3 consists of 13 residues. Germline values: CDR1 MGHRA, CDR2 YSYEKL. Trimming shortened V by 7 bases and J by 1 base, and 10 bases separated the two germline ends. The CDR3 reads CASMGQKNTEAFF. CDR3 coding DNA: TGCGCCAGCATGGGCCAGAAGAACACTGAAGCTTTCTTT.

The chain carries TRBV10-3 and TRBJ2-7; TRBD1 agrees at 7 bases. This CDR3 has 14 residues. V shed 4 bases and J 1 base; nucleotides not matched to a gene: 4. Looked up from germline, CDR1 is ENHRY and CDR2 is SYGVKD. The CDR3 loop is CAISGRDSSYEQYF. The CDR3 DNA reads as TGTGCCATCAGTGGTCGGGACAGTTCCTACGAGCAGTACTTC.

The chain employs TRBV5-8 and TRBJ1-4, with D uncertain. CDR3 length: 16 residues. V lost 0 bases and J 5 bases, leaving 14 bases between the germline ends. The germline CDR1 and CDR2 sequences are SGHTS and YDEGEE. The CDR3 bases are TGTGCCAGCAGCTTGGGACGCCGGATAGGGAATGAAAAACTGTTTTTT. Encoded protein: CASSLGRRIGNEKLFF.

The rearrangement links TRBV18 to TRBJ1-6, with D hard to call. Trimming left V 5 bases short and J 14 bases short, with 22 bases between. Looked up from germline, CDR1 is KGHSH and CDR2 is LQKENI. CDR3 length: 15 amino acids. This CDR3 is CASSSKQEAVWTLHF. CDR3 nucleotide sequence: TGTGCCAGCTCATCTAAACAAGAGGCGGTATGGACCCTCCACTTT.

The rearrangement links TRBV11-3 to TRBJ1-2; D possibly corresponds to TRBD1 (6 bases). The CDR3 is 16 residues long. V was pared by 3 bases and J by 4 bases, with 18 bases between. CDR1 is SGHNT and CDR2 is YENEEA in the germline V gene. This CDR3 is CASSFRDTGEGYGYTF. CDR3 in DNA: TGTGCCAGCAGCTTCCGGGACACCGGTGAGGGCTATGGCTACACCTTC.

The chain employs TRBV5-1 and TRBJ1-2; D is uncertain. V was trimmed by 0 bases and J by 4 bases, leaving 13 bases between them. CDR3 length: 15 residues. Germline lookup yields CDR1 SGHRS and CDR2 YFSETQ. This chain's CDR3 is CASSLGQGSSYGYTF. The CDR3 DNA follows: TGCGCCAGCAGCTTGGGACAAGGCTCTAGCTATGGCTACACCTTC.

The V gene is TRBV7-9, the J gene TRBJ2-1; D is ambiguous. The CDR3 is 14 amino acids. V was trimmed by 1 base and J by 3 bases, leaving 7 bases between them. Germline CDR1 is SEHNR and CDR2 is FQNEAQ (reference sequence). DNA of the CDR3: TGTGCCAGCAGCTTAGTGGAGAACTACAATGAGCAGTTCTTC. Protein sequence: CASSLVENYNEQFF. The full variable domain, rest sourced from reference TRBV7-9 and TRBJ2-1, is DTGVSQNPRHKITKRGQNVTFRCDPISEHNRLYWYRQTLGQGPEFLTYFQNEAQLEKSRLLSDRFSAERPKGSFSTLEIQRTEQGDSAMYLCASSLVENYNEQFFGPGTRLTVL.

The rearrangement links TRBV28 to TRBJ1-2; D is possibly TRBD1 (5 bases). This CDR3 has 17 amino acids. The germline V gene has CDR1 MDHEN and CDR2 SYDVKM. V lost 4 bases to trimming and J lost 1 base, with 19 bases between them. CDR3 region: CASSSLARQTSNYGYTF. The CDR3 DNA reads TGTGCCAGCAGTTCCCTCGCCCGACAGACCAGTAACTATGGCTACACCTTC.

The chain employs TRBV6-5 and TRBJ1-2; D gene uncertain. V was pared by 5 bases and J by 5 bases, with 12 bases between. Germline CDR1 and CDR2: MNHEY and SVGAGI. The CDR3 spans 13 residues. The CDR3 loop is CASSPIPLYGYTF. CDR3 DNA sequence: TGTGCCAGCAGTCCTATCCCCCTTTATGGCTACACCTTC.

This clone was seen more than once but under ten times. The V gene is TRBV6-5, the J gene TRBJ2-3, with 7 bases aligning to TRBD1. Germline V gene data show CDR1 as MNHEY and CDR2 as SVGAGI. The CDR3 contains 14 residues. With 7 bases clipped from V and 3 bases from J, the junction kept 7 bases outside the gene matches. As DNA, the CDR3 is TGTGCCAGCAAACCGGGACAGAGTACAGATACGCAGTATTTT. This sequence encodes CASKPGQSTDTQYF.

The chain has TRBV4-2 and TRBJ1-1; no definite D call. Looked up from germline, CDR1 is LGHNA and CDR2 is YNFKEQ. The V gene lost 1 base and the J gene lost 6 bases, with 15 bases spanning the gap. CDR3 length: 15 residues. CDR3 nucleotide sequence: TGTGCCAGCAGCCAAGGAGGTTCGGGAATCGCTGAAGCTTTCTTT. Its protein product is CASSQGGSGIAEAFF.

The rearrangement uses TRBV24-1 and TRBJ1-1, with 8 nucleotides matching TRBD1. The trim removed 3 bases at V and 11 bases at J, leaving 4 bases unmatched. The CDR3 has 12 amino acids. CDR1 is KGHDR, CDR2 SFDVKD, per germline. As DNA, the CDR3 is TGTGCCACCAGTGATACGACAGGGGATGCTTTCTTT. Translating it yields CATSDTTGDAFF.

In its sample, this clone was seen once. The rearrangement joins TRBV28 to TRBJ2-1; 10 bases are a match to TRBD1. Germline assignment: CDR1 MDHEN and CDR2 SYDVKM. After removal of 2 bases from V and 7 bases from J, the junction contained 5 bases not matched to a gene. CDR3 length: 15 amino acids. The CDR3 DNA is TGTGCCAGCAGTTTACGGACAGGGGGAAGTAATGAGCAGTTCTTC. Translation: CASSLRTGGSNEQFF.

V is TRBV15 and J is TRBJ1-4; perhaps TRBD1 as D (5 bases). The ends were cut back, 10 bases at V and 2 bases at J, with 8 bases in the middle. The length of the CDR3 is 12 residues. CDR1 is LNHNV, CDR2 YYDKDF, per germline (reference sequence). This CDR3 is CASRGTNEKLFF. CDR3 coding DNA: TGTGCCAGCCGGGGGACTAATGAAAAACTGTTTTTT. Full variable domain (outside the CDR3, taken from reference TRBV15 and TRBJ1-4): DAMVIQNPRYQVTQFGKPVTLSCSQTLNHNVMYWYQQKSSQAPKLLFHYYDKDFNNEADTPDNFQSRRPNTSFCFLDIRSPGLGDTAMYLCASRGTNEKLFFGSGTQLSVL.

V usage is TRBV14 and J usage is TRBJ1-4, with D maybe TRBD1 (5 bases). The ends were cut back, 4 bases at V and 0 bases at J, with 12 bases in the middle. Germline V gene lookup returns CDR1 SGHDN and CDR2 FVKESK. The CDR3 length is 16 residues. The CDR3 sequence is CASSLQGVATNEKLFF. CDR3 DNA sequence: TGTGCCAGCAGCCTGCAGGGAGTAGCAACTAATGAAAAACTGTTTTTT.

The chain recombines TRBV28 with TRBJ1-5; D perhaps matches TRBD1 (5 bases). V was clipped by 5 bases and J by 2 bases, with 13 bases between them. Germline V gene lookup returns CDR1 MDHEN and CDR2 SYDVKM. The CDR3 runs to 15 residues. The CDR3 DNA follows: TGTGCCAGCAGTGTACAGGTTTTTCGCAATCAGCCCCAGCATTTT. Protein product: CASSVQVFRNQPQHF. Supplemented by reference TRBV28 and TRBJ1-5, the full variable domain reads DVKVTQSSRYLVKRTGEKVFLECVQDMDHENMFWYRQDPGLGLRLIYFSYDVKMKEKGDIPEGYSVSREKKERFSLILESASTNQTSMYLCASSVQVFRNQPQHFGDGTRLSIL.

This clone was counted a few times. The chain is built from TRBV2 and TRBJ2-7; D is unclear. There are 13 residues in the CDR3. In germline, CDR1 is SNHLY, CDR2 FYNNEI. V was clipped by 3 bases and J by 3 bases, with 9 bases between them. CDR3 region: CASSEGPSYEQYF. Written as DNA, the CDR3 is TGTGCCAGCAGTGAGGGCCCCAGCTACGAGCAGTACTTC.

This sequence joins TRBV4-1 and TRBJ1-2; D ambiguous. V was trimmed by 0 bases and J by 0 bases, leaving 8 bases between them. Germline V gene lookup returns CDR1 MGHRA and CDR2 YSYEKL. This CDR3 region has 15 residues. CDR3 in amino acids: CASSQDPGPNYGYTF. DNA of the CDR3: TGCGCCAGCAGCCAAGACCCAGGACCTAACTATGGCTACACCTTC.

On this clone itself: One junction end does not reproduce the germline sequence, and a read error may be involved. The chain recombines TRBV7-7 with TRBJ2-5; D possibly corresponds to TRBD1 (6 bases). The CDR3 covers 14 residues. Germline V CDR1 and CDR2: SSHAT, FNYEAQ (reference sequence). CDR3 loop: CASSTDRSRETQYF. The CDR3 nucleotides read TGTGCTAGCAGCACGGACAGAAGCAGAGAGACCCAGTACTTC.

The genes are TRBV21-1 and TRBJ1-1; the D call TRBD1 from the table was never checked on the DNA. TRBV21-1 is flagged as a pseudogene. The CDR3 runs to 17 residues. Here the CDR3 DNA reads TGTGCCAGCAGCCGGTACCGGGACAGGGTTTCGAACACTGAAGCTTTCTTT. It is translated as CASSRYRDRVSNTEAFF.

CDR3 nucleotide sequence: TGTGCCAGCAGCTTGGTGGAGGGAATTCTCATGAACACTGAAGCTTTCTTT. Encoded protein: CASSLVEGILMNTEAFF. V is TRBV5-6 and J is TRBJ1-1; D call uncertain. Trimming removed 0 bases from V and 0 bases from J, with 15 bases in between. This CDR3 is 17 amino acids long. Germline V CDR1 and CDR2: SGHDT, YYEEEE.

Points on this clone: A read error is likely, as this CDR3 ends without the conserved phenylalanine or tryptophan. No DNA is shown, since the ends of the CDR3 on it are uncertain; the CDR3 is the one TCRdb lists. The CDR3 region is CASSAGTGFSLGPL. The V gene is TRBV28, the J gene TRBJ2-7; TRBD1 is the table's D call and was not checked against the DNA. The CDR3 contains 14 residues when both ends are counted. Germline V CDR1 and CDR2: MDHEN, SYDVKM.